This T cell receptor (beta chain) is from a study of shared clonotypes between healthy human individuals. Study context: Used for every donor were three CD4 naive, three CD4 memory, two CD8 naive and one CD8 memory plate.

Sequencing used immunoSEQ multiplex PCR; TCRdb keeps in-frame clones, though not all of them. The table lists 950,000 to 1,200,000 clones, 60% to 80% of them singletons. This clone was seen just once. Its cognate antigen is unknown. Study findings and constraints: Clonotypes shared by all four sorted-subset donors had higher generation probabilities than non-shared clonotypes. The naive CD4 repertoires of several donors were compared, and around 4.9% of clonotypes were shared.

The sequence was obtained from a man aged 18 to 30 in good health. Some clones in this sample may be carry-over from other donors' samples. Sequencing was carried out using memory CD4+ T cells from PBMCs. Subset indicated: CD45RA-negative fraction.

The CDR3 DNA reads as TGTGCCAGCAGCTTATCTTTCGGCGTGGGACAGAGAGATCAGCCCCAGCATTTT. Translated: CASSLSFGVGQRDQPQHF. V and J are TRBV7-2 and TRBJ1-5, with 7 bases identical to TRBD1. Germline assignment: CDR1 SGHTA and CDR2 FQGNSA. V lost 2 bases to trimming and J lost 5 bases; unmatched junction nucleotides: 15. CDR3 length: 18 amino acids.